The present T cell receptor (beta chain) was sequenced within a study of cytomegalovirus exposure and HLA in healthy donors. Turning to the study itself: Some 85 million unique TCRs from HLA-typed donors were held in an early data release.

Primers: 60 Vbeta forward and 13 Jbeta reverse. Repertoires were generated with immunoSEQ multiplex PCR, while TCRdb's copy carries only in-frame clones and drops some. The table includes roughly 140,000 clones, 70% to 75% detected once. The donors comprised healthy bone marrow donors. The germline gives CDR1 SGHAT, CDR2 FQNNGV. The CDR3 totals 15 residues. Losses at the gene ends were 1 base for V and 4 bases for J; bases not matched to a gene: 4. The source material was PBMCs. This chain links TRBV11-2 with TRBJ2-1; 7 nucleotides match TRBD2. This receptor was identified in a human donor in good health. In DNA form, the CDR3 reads TGTGCCAGCAGCTTAGTTACTAGCGAATACAATGAGCAGTTCTTC. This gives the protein CASSLVTSEYNEQFF.